The 11 T cell receptor beta chains below all came from one sample that was sequenced in a study of T cell changes during pregnancy in multiple sclerosis. Method: immunoSEQ multiplex PCR; TCRdb's copy keeps in-frame clones and lacks some. The sample consists of tens of thousands of clones, around 94% of them appearing once. Sequences were derived from peripheral blood, sampled in the third trimester of pregnancy. These receptors all come from a female donor with multiple sclerosis, enrolled in a pregnancy study.

The chain has TRBV28 and TRBJ1-2, with D hard to call. From germline, CDR1 is MDHEN and CDR2 SYDVKM. The germline V and J ends were trimmed by 2 bases and 7 bases, with 11 bases remaining between them. The CDR3 contains 13 residues. CDR3 sequence: CASSLMAPSGYTF. In nucleotides, the CDR3 is TGTGCCAGCAGTTTAATGGCCCCTAGTGGCTACACCTTC.

This clone came up once. This sequence joins TRBV7-2 and TRBJ2-1, with a possible D match to TRBD1 (6 bases). CDR1 is SGHTA, CDR2 FQGNSA, per germline. With 3 bases removed from V and 8 bases from J, the gap between germline ends came to 11 bases. The CDR3 is made up of 13 amino acids. Written as DNA, the CDR3 is TGTGCCAGCAGCTTTGGGGGCACGGATGAGCAGTTCTTC. This sequence encodes CASSFGGTDEQFF. Full variable domain (rest looked up from reference TRBV7-2 and TRBJ2-1): GAGVSQSPSNKVTEKGKDVELRCDPISGHTALYWYRQSLGQGLEFLIYFQGNSAPDKSGLPSDRFSAERTGGSVSTLTIQRTQQEDSAVYLCASSFGGTDEQFFGPGTRLTVL.

The chain is built from TRBV7-2 and TRBJ2-7; D is possibly TRBD1 (5 bases). Trimming cost V 5 bases and J 0 bases, with 17 bases left between them. Germline assignment: CDR1 SGHTA and CDR2 FQGNSA. There are 16 residues in the CDR3. The CDR3, as DNA: TGTGCCAGCAGCCTATATAGGACACAAAGCTCCTACGAGCAGTACTTC. Amino acids: CASSLYRTQSSYEQYF.

The chain joins TRBV30 to TRBJ1-5; 8 bases are a match to TRBD1. Trimming cost V 0 bases and J 6 bases; bases outside gene matches: 7. The germline CDR1 and CDR2 sequences are GTSNPN and SVGIG (reference sequence). This CDR3 contains 15 residues. CDR3: CAWSVGTGSGQPQHF. The CDR3 region has the DNA TGTGCCTGGAGTGTGGGGACAGGATCGGGTCAGCCCCAGCATTTT.

The chain has TRBV5-6 and TRBJ2-3, with a possible D match to TRBD1 (6 bases). Trimming stripped 1 base from V and 4 bases from J, with 7 bases between. CDR1 and CDR2 from the germline V gene are SGHDT and YYEEEE. This CDR3 spans 13 amino acids. CDR3 sequence (DNA): TGTGCCAGCAGCTTGCAGGGGCCAGATACGCAGTATTTT. This sequence encodes CASSLQGPDTQYF.

V is TRBV10-3 and J is TRBJ2-5, with a weak D call TRBD2 (6 bases). In germline, CDR1 is ENHRY, CDR2 SYGVKD. V lost 8 bases to trimming and J lost 5 bases, with 15 bases between them. There are 13 residues in the CDR3. CDR3 residues: CAIQAGRGETQYF. In DNA form, the CDR3 reads TGTGCCATCCAGGCCGGCCGGGGGGAGACCCAGTACTTC.

This clone showed up just a few times. V and J are TRBV5-4 and TRBJ2-5, with D perhaps matching TRBD1 (6 bases). V lost 2 bases, J lost 2 bases, and 13 bases lay in between. Germline V gives CDR1 SGHNT, CDR2 YYREEE (reference sequence). CDR3 length: 15 residues. CDR3 loop: CASSFDRRRQETQYF. The CDR3, as DNA: TGTGCCAGCAGCTTTGACAGGCGGAGGCAAGAGACCCAGTACTTC. Variable domain in full (rest from reference TRBV5-4 and TRBJ2-5): ETGVTQSPTHLIKTRGQQVTLRCSSQSGHNTVSWYQQALGQGPQFIFQYYREEENGRGNFPPRFSGLQFPNYSSELNVNALELDDSALYLCASSFDRRRQETQYFGPGTRLLVL.

The chain couples TRBV4-2 to TRBJ2-7; TRBD2 might be the D (7 bases). Looked up from germline, CDR1 is LGHNA and CDR2 is YNFKEQ. This CDR3 region has 18 residues. V was shortened by 1 base and J by 3 bases, with 22 bases between the two germline ends. The CDR3 bases are TGTGCCAGCAGCCAAGGCGGGGGCAGGGAAACCAGGCGCTACGAGCAGTACTTC. This codes for CASSQGGGRETRRYEQYF.

The chain carries TRBV10-3 and TRBJ2-5, with D maybe TRBD1 (5 bases). V lost 4 bases, J lost 2 bases, and 5 bases lay in between. Germline V CDR1 and CDR2: ENHRY, SYGVKD. This CDR3 region has 12 residues. The CDR3 coding sequence is TGTGCCATCAGTGGACAGCAAGAGACCCAGTACTTC. This codes for CAISGQQETQYF.

The chain carries TRBV28 and TRBJ2-2, with 14 bases aligning to TRBD2. CDR3 length: 18 amino acids. In germline, CDR1 is MDHEN, CDR2 SYDVKM. Trimming removed 6 bases from V and 0 bases from J; junction bases left unmatched: 6. CDR3 DNA: TGTGCCAGCAGGGCGACTAGCGGGGGGGTTACGAACACCGGGGAGCTGTTTTTT. Its translation is CASRATSGGVTNTGELFF.

This chain uses TRBV2 with TRBJ1-6; no firm D call. CDR1 is SNHLY and CDR2 is FYNNEI in the germline V gene. V lost 0 bases to trimming and J lost 9 bases, with 12 bases between them. The CDR3 is 15 residues long. The CDR3 DNA follows: TGTGCCAGCAGTGAAGCGCCAGGCGGGATTTCACCCCTCCACTTT. It yields the protein CASSEAPGGISPLHF.